A selection of T cell receptor beta chains follows, all from one sample in a study of blood T cell repertoires in COVID-19. Using immunoSEQ multiplex PCR, the repertoire was profiled, and TCRdb retains in-frame clones only, with some absent. This table holds fewer than 400,000 clones, around 90% found once. The sample taken for sequencing was peripheral blood. Receptors originate from a woman aged 30 to 39 with COVID-19, enrolled during active disease. The CDR3 runs from the conserved cysteine through the conserved F or W. Each record gives: V gene, D gene, J gene, clone size, CDR3 protein, CDR3 DNA. A D gene is named only where the DNA matches it firmly. Clone size is not always given. Where it is, it says once, few, many or a class for expanded clones.

>TRBV3-1/TRBV3-2|TRBD2|TRBJ2-1|.
CASSQVSSGREHEQFF
TGTGCCAGCAGCCAAGTGTCTAGCGGGAGGGAACATGAGCAGTTCTTC
>TRBV4-1|.|TRBJ1-1|.
CASSQEVLGGDGAFF
TGCGCCAGCAGCCAAGAAGTCCTTGGAGGTGATGGGGCTTTCTTT
>TRBV18|TRBD1|TRBJ1-4|.
CASSPGTANEKLFF
TGTGCCAGCTCACCCGGGACAGCCAATGAAAAACTGTTTTTT
>TRBV18|.|TRBJ1-4|.
CASSPSTAGNEKLFF
TGTGCCAGCTCACCATCAACGGCGGGGAATGAAAAACTGTTTTTT
>TRBV19|.|TRBJ2-7|.
CASSGSRAGEQYF
TGTGCCAGTTCCGGGTCCCGCGCGGGCGAGCAGTACTTC
>TRBV5-1|TRBD2|TRBJ2-7|.
CASSLVLAGGPSEQYF
TGCGCCAGCAGCTTGGTTCTAGCGGGAGGGCCGTCCGAGCAGTACTTC
>TRBV19|.|TRBJ2-6|.
CASRQSSGANVLTF
TGTGCCAGTAGACAAAGCTCTGGGGCCAACGTCCTGACTTTC
>TRBV29-1|TRBD2|TRBJ2-3|.
CSVEETTSGRTSTDTQYF
TGCAGCGTTGAAGAAACGACTAGCGGGAGGACTAGCACAGATACGCAGTATTTT
>TRBV5-1|TRBD2|TRBJ2-5|.
CASSRQSSGNFQETQYF
TGCGCCAGCAGCCGTCAGTCTAGCGGGAATTTCCAAGAGACCCAGTACTTC
>TRBV16|TRBD2|TRBJ2-7|few
CASSLMGGNEQYF
TGTGCCAGCAGCCTCATGGGGGGGAACGAGCAGTACTTC
>TRBV30|.|TRBJ1-1|.
CAWRTGTEAFF
TGTGCCTGGAGGACGGGGACTGAAGCTTTCTTT
>TRBV3-1/TRBV3-2|.|TRBJ1-1|.
CASSHMNTEAFF
TGTGCCAGCAGCCACATGAACACTGAAGCTTTCTTT
>TRBV20-1|TRBD2|TRBJ2-3|.
CSASTLGLAGGISTDTQYF
TGCAGTGCTAGTACGCTGGGACTAGCGGGAGGGATTAGCACAGATACGCAGTATTTT
>TRBV20-1|.|TRBJ2-3|.
CSASPHTDTQYF
TGCAGTGCTAGTCCACACACAGATACGCAGTATTTT
>TRBV28|.|TRBJ1-3|.
CASRIGGGSGNTIYF
TGTGCCAGCAGGATAGGCGGCGGCTCTGGAAACACCATATATTTT
>TRBV7-2|.|TRBJ1-1|.
CASSIDRLSEAFF
TGTGCCAGCAGCATCGACAGGTTGTCTGAAGCTTTCTTT
>TRBV7-2|TRBD2|TRBJ2-7|once
CASKGIPGGYEQYF
TGTGCCAGCAAGGGTATTCCGGGAGGCTACGAGCAGTACTTC
>TRBV12-3/TRBV12-4|.|TRBJ1-1|.
CASSSGFDAFF
TGTGCCAGCAGCTCAGGGTTTGACGCTTTCTTT
>TRBV19|.|TRBJ2-7|.
CASSIAGSRGGYEQYF
TGTGCCAGTAGTATAGCCGGCAGCCGAGGTGGATACGAGCAGTACTTC
>TRBV5-6|.|TRBJ2-2|.
CASSLVVLEGTGELFF
TGTGCCAGCAGCTTGGTGGTCTTGGAGGGCACCGGGGAGCTGTTTTTT
>TRBV5-1|TRBD2|TRBJ2-5|.
CASSSGTSGRAYETQYF
TGCGCCAGCAGCTCCGGGACTAGCGGGAGGGCCTATGAGACCCAGTACTTC
>TRBV7-2|.|TRBJ1-1|.
CASSLSTREGRRTEAFF
TGTGCCAGCAGCTTAAGTACTAGGGAGGGGAGGAGAACTGAAGCTTTCTTT
>TRBV6-5|TRBD1|TRBJ1-2|few
CASSYYDRGGNYGYTF
TGTGCCAGCAGTTACTACGACAGGGGTGGTAACTATGGCTACACCTTC
>TRBV12-3/TRBV12-4|.|TRBJ2-7|.
CASSLRDNYEQYF
TGTGCCAGCAGTTTACGGGACAATTACGAGCAGTACTTC
>TRBV29-1|TRBD2|TRBJ2-2|.
CSVSRLAGTGELFF
TGCAGCGTTTCCAGACTAGCGGGGACCGGGGAGCTGTTTTTT
>TRBV11-2|.|TRBJ2-3|few
CASSFPSGTQYF
TGTGCCAGCAGCTTTCCATCCGGGACGCAGTATTTT
>TRBV5-1|TRBD1|TRBJ2-2|.
CASSSSTGSTGELFF
TGCGCCAGCAGCTCCTCGACAGGGTCCACCGGGGAGCTGTTTTTT
>TRBV19|.|TRBJ1-1|.
CATTGTPNTEAFF
TGTGCCACTACCGGGACACCGAACACTGAAGCTTTCTTT
>TRBV5-5|TRBD1|TRBJ1-2|.
CASSLTSTGDGYTF
TGTGCCAGCAGCTTGACCTCGACAGGGGACGGCTACACCTTC
>TRBV19|TRBD1|TRBJ2-5|.
CASSIGQGAGETQYF
TGTGCCAGTAGTATTGGGCAGGGGGCAGGAGAGACCCAGTACTTC
>TRBV6-2/TRBV6-3|TRBD2|TRBJ2-1|few
CASSYSDSGSDEQFF
TGTGCCAGCAGTTACTCCGATAGCGGGAGTGATGAGCAGTTCTTC
>TRBV12-3/TRBV12-4|.|TRBJ1-1|.
CASSLGGGTEAFF
TGTGCCAGCAGTTTAGGCGGGGGCACTGAAGCTTTCTTT
>TRBV5-1|.|TRBJ1-2|.
CASSPQDRPPWTF
TGCGCCAGCAGCCCACAAGACAGGCCTCCTTGGACCTTC
>TRBV29-1|.|TRBJ1-3|once
CSVEGGSGNTIYF
TGCAGCGTTGAGGGGGGGTCTGGAAACACCATATATTTT
>TRBV14|TRBD1|TRBJ1-1|.
CASRISGQANTEAFF
TGTGCCAGCAGAATATCAGGACAGGCGAACACTGAAGCTTTCTTT
>TRBV7-2|TRBD2|TRBJ2-7|few
CASSFQGTSSYEQYF
TGTGCCAGCAGCTTCCAAGGGACTAGCTCCTACGAGCAGTACTTC